This T cell receptor beta chain was sequenced for a study of T-cell memory formation after mild COVID-19 (dated by TCRdb to the early 2020s). Regarding the research as a whole: TCR sequence clusters from the two donors were largely donor specific. In two donors, T-cell clones that expanded and contracted after mild COVID-19 were tracked by sequencing TCRalpha and TCRbeta repertoires over time. Two young, previously healthy adult volunteers, one female and one male, were included in the cohort.

CDR1 SQVTM and CDR2 ANQGSEA were looked up in the germline V gene. At the junction V is shortened by 4 bases and J by 4 bases; bases outside the gene matches: 5. The CDR3 starts with the cysteine, ends with the phenylalanine, and has 14 residues. Just the 42-base CDR3 DNA is kept, in frame starting at base 1. PBMCs were isolated by Ficoll-Paque density gradient centrifugation. The run used an Illumina NovaSeq 6000. TCRalpha and TCRbeta cDNA libraries were constructed by 5'RACE with constant-segment primers, with sample barcodes and unique molecular identifiers being introduced. Trizol reagent was used to extract RNA from every sample. Amplification of the libraries took two PCR steps, and the second step added a second sample barcode plus Illumina TruSeq adapters. Libraries were sequenced on an Illumina NovaSeq with 2 x 150 bp paired-end reads. As for how the authors treated the data: Reads were demultiplexed and collapsed into UMI-guided consensus sequences with migec v1.2.7. Using mixcr v2.1.11, UMI consensuses were aligned to TRA and TRB V and J templates and then assembled into clonotypes. Expanded or contracted clonotypes were those called significant by both edgeR and NoisET, with noise models trained on biological replicates. For edgeR calls, the thresholds were a false discovery rate-adjusted p below 0.01 and a log2 fold-change of 1. As an exploratory analysis of dynamics, max-normalized trajectories of the 1000 most abundant clonotypes were examined with PCA combined with hierarchical clustering. Each responding clone was given a CD4 or CD8 phenotype based on the CD4+ and CD8+ repertoires, which had been sequenced separately. Using fastp at Q25 and MiXCR, TCRdb reprocessed the public reads and kept productive beta chains. One record per CDR3 amino acid sequence lists the most common genes and DNA. The V and J calls, along with clone size, are taken from TCRdb and not from the paper's own processing. Here the sample has 500,000 to 550,000 distinct CDR3 sequences; over 20% occur a single time. The ten largest clones add up to roughly an eighth of the sample.

This clonotype has just a few counts. Its antigen is not yet known. Base-call qualities are not available, and no considerably larger clone is one nucleotide away. Paper-wide results and their limitations: Contracting CD4+ clones were located mainly in the CM and EM memory subsets, whereas CD8+ clones were found to be enriched in EMRA. Some responding clones were found in pre-infection memory, which suggests that pre-existing cross-reactive memory T cells took part in the SARS-CoV-2 response. Balanced CD4/CD8 phenotypes were observed for clones contracting from day 15 to 85, whereas a bias towards CD4+ was observed for a second wave of clones expanding from day 15 to 37. The study covered only a couple of mild cases, and larger cohorts including severe cases with pre-infection samples were considered necessary. SARS-CoV-2 specificity was not confirmed for the second-wave clones peaking on day 37.

The receptor was derived from an adult woman who had mild COVID-19 (a few samples of this study predate the infection). The sample titles of this study are shuffled in the database, so cell type and time point are left out; the donor was told from shared clones. This receptor chain uses TRBV29-1 and TRBJ2-1; a stretch of 9 junction bases matches TRBD2. The sequenced sample was PBMCs or a T cell subset sorted from them (not recorded which). The DNA sequence is TGCAGCGTTGTGGCGGGAGGGGTTTACAATGAGCAGTTCTTC. Translated, it gives CSVVAGGVYNEQFF.